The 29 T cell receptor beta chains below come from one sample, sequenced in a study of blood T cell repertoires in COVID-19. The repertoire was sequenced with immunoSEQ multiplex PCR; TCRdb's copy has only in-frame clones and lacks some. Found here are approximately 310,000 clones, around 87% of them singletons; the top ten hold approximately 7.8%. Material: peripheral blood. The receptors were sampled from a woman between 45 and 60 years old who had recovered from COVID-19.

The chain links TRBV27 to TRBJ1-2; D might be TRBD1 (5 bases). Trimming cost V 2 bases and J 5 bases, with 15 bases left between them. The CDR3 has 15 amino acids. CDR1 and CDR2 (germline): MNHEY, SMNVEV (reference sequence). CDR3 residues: CASSLGTAGIYGYTF. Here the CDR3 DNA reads TGTGCCAGCAGTTTAGGGACGGCGGGAATATATGGCTACACCTTC.

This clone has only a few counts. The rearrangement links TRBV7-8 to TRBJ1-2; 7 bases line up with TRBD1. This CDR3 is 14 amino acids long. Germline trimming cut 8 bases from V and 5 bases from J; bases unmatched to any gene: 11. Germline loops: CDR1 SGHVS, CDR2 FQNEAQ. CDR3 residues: CASARGLTGYGYTF. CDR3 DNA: TGTGCCAGCGCCAGGGGATTGACAGGGTATGGCTACACCTTC.

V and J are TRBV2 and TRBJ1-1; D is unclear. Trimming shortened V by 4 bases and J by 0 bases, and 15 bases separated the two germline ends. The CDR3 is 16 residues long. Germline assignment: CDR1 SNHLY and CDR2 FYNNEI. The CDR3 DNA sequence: TGTGCCAGCAGTGTTCAAGCCCTCCTTATGAACACTGAAGCTTTCTTT. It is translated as CASSVQALLMNTEAFF.

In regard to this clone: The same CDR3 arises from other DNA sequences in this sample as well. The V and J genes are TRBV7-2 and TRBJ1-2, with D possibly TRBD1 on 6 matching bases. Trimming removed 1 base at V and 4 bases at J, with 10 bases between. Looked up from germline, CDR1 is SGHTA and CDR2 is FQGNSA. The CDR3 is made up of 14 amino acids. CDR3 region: CASSLEGQLYGYTF. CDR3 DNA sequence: TGTGCCAGCAGCTTAGAAGGACAGCTCTATGGCTACACCTTC.

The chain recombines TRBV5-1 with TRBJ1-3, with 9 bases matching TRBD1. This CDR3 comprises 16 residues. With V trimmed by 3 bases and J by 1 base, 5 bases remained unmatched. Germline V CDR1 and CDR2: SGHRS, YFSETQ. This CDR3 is CASSWTGETSGNTIYF. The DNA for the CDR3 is TGCGCCAGCAGCTGGACAGGGGAAACGTCTGGAAACACCATATATTTT.

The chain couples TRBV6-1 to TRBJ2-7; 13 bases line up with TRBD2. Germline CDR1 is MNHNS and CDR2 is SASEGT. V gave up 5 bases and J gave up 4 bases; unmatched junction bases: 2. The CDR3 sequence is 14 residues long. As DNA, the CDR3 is TGTGCCAGCAGTTTGACTAGCGGGGGGTACGAGCAGTACTTC. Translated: CASSLTSGGYEQYF.

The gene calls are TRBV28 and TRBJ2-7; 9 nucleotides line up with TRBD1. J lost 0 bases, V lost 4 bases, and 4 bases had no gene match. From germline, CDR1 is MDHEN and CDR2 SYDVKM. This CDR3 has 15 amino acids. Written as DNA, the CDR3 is TGTGCCAGCAGTTGGACAGGGGAGGGCTCCTACGAGCAGTACTTC. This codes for CASSWTGEGSYEQYF.

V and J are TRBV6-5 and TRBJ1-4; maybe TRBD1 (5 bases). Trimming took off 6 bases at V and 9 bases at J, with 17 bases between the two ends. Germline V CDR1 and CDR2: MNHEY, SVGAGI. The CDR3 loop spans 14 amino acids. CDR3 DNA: TGTGCCAGCAGGAGTGGGGGGGATCCTAAAAAACTGTTTTTT. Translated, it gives CASRSGGDPKKLFF.

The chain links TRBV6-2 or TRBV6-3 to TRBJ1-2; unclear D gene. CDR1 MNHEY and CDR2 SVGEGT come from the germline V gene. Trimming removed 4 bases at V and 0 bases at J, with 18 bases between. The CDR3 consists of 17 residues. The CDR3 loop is CASSFVLRELSNYGYTF. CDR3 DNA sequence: TGTGCCAGCAGTTTCGTCCTTAGGGAGTTATCTAACTATGGCTACACCTTC.

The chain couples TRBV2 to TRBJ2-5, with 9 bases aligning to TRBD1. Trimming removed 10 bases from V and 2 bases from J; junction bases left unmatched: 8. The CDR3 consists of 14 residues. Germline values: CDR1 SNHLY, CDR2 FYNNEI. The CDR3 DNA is TGTGCCACGAACCGGGACAGGGATCAAGAGACCCAGTACTTC. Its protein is CATNRDRDQETQYF.

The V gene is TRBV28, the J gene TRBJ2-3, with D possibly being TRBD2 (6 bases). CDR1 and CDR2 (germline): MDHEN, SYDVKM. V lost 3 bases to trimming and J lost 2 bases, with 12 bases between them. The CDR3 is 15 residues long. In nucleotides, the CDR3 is TGTGCCAGCAGTTTTTCTAGCGCCTCCACAGATACGCAGTATTTT. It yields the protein CASSFSSASTDTQYF. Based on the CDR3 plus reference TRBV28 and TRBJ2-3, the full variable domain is DVKVTQSSRYLVKRTGEKVFLECVQDMDHENMFWYRQDPGLGLRLIYFSYDVKMKEKGDIPEGYSVSREKKERFSLILESASTNQTSMYLCASSFSSASTDTQYFGPGTRLTVL.

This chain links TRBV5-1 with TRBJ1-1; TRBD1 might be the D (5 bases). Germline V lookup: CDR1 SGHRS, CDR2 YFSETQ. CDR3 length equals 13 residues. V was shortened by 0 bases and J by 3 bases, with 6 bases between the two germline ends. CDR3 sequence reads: CASSLAGHTEAFF. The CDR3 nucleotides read TGCGCCAGCAGCTTGGCAGGGCACACTGAAGCTTTCTTT.

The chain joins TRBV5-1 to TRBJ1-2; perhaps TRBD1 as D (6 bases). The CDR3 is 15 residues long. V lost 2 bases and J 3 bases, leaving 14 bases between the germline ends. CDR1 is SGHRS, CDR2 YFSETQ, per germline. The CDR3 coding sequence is TGCGCCAGCAGCTTACAAGGCGCAGGGGACTATGGCTACACCTTC. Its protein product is CASSLQGAGDYGYTF.

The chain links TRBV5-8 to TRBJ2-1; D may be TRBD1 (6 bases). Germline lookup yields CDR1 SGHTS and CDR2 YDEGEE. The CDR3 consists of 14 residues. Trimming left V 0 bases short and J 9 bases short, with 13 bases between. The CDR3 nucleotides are TGTGCCAGCAGCTTGGCCGGGGACAAAACTGAGCAGTTCTTC. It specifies CASSLAGDKTEQFF. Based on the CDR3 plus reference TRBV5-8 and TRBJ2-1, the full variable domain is EAGVTQSPTHLIKTRGQQATLRCSPISGHTSVYWYQQALGLGLQFLLWYDEGEERNRGNFPPRFSGRQFPNYSSELNVNALELEDSALYLCASSLAGDKTEQFFGPGTRLTVL.

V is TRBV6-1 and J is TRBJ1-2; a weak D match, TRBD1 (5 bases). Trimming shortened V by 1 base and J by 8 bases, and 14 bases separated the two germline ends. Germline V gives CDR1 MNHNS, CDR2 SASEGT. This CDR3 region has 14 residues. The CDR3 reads CASSEVYGAVGYTF. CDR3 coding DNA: TGTGCCAGCAGTGAAGTTTATGGGGCGGTAGGCTACACCTTC.

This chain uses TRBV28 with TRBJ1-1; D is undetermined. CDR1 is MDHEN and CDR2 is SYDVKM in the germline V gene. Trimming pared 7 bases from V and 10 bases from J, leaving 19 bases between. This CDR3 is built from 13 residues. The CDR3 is CASTLRTPIRAFF. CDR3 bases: TGTGCCAGCACCCTCAGGACTCCTATTAGAGCTTTCTTT. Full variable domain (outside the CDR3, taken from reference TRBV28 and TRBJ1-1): DVKVTQSSRYLVKRTGEKVFLECVQDMDHENMFWYRQDPGLGLRLIYFSYDVKMKEKGDIPEGYSVSREKKERFSLILESASTNQTSMYLCASTLRTPIRAFFGQGTRLTVV.

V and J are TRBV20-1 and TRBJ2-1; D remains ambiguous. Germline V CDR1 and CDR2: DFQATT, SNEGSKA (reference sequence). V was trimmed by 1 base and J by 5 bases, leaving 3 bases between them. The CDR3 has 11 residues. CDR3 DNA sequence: TGCAGTGCTAGAGCTGACAATGAGCAGTTCTTC. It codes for CSARADNEQFF.

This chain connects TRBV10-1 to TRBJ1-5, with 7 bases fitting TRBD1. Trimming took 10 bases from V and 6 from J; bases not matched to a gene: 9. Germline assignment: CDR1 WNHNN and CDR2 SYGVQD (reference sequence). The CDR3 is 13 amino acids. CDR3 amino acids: CATQGGWGQPQHF. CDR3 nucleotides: TGCGCCACCCAGGGGGGTTGGGGTCAGCCCCAGCATTTT.

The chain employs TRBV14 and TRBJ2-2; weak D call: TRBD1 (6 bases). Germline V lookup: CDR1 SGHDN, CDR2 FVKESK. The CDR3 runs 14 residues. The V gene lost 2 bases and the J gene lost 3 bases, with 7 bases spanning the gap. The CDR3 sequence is CASSQRQDTGELFF. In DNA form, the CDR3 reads TGTGCCAGCAGCCAACGACAGGACACCGGGGAGCTGTTTTTT.

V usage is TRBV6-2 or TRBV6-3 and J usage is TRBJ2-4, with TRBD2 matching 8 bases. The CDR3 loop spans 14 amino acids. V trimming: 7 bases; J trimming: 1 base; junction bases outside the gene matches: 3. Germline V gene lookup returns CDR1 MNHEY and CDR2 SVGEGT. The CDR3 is CASTPGGAKNIQYF. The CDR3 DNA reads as TGTGCCAGCACCCCGGGGGGGGCCAAAAACATTCAGTACTTC.

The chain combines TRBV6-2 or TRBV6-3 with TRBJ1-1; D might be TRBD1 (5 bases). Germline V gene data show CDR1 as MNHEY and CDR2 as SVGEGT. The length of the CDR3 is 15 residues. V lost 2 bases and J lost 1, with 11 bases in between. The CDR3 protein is CASSYPIDRNTEAFF. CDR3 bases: TGTGCCAGCAGTTACCCCATTGACAGGAACACTGAAGCTTTCTTT.

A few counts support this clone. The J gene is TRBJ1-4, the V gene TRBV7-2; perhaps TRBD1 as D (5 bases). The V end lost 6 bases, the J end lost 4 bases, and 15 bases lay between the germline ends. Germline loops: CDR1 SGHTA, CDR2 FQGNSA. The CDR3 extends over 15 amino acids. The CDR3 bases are TGTGCCAGCAGTTTAATGGGGCCCCTTAATGAAAAACTGTTTTTT. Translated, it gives CASSLMGPLNEKLFF.

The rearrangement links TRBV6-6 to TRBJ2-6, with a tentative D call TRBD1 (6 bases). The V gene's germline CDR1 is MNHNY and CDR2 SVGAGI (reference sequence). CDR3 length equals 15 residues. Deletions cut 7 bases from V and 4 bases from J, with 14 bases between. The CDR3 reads CASTKGGSGANVLTF. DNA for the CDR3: TGTGCCAGCACCAAAGGGGGATCCGGGGCCAACGTCCTGACTTTC.

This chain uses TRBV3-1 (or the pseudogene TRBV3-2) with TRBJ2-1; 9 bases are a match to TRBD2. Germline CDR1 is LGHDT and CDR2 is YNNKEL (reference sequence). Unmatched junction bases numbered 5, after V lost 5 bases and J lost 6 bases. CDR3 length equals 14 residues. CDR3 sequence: CASSFLAGSNEQFF. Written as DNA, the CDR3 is TGTGCCAGCAGCTTCCTAGCGGGGTCCAATGAGCAGTTCTTC.

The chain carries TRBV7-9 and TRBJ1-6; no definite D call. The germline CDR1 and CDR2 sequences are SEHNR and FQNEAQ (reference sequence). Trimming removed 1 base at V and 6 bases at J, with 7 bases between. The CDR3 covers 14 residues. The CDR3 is CASSLDGSNSPLHF. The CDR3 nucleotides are TGTGCCAGCAGCTTAGATGGGAGTAATTCACCCCTCCACTTT.

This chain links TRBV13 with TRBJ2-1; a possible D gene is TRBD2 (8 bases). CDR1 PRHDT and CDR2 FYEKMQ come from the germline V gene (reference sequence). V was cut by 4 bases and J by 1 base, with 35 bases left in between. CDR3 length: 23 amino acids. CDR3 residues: CASSSDRTGMTSEVPGSYNEQFF. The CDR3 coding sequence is TGTGCCAGCAGCTCAGACCGGACAGGAATGACTAGCGAAGTCCCTGGGTCCTACAATGAGCAGTTCTTC.

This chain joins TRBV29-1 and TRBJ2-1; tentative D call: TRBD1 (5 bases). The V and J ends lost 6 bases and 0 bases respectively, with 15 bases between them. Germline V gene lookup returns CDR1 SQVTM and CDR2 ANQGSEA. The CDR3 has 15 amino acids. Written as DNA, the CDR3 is TGCAGCGTCACTCGACAGCAGAGCTCCTACAATGAGCAGTTCTTC. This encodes CSVTRQQSSYNEQFF.

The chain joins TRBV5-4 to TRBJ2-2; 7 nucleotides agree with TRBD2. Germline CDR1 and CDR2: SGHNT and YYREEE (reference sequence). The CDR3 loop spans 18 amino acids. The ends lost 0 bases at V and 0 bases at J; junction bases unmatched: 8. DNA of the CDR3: TGTGCCAGCAGCTTGGCCGGTTCTAGCGGAACGAACACCGGGGAGCTGTTTTTT. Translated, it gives CASSLAGSSGTNTGELFF.

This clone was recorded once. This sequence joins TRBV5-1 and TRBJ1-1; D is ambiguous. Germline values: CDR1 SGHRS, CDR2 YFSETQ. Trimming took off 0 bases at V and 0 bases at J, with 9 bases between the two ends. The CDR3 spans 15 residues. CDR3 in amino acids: CASSLEYGVNTEAFF. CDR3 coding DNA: TGCGCCAGCAGCTTGGAGTACGGGGTGAACACTGAAGCTTTCTTT.